This TCR beta chain originates from a study of blood T cell repertoires in COVID-19. Study-level background: Sites in the United States, Italy and Spain provided acute and convalescent COVID-19 samples. T cells, B-cell-depleted T cells, or PBMCs provided the cDNA or gDNA that served as material.

As processed by the authors: Reference gene primer amplification gave estimated nucleated cell counts. TCRdb's table, derived via immunoSEQ multiplex PCR, lists solely in-frame clones and lacks some. V and J calls and clone size come straight from that table; D and trimming were deduced from the DNA. This table holds about 87,000 clones, about 84% found once. The sequencing input was peripheral blood. The TCR originated in a human donor in a cohort sampled during active COVID-19.

CDR3 region: CASSPTGETQYF. DNA of the CDR3: TGTGCCAGCTCACCAACGGGGGAGACCCAGTACTTC. The rearrangement uses TRBV18 and TRBJ2-5, with D maybe TRBD2 (5 bases). CDR1 is KGHSH and CDR2 is LQKENI in the germline V gene. CDR3 size: 12 residues. With 2 bases removed from V and 5 bases from J, the gap between germline ends came to 6 bases.